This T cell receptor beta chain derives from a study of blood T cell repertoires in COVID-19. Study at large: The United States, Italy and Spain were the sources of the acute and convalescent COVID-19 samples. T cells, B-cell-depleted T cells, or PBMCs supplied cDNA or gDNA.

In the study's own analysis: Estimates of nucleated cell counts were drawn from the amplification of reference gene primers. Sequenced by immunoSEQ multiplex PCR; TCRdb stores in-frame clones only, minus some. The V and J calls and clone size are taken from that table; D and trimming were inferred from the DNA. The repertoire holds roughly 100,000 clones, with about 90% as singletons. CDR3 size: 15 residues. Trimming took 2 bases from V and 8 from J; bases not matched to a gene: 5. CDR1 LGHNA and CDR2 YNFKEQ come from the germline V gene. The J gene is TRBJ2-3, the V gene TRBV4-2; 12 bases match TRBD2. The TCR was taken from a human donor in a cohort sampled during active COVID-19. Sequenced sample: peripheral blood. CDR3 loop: CASSQSTSGGATQYF. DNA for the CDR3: TGTGCCAGCAGCCAATCGACTAGCGGGGGTGCTACGCAGTATTTT.